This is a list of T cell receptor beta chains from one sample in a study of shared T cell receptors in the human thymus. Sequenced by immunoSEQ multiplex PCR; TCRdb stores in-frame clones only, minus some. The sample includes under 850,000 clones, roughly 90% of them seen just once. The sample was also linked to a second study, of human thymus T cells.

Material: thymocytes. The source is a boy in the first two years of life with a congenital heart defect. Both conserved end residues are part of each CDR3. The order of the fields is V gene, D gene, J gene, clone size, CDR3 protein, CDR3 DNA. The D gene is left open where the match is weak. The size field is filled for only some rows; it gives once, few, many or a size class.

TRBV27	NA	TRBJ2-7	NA	CASSLGGQLPYEQYF	TGTGCCAGCAGTTTGGGGGGACAGTTGCCCTACGAGCAGTACTTC
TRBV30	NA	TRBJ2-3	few	CAWSVALRTDTQYF	TGTGCCTGGAGTGTAGCCCTTAGAACAGATACGCAGTATTTT
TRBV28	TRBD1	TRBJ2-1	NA	CASSSRDRAYNEQFF	TGTGCCAGCAGTTCCCGGGACAGGGCCTACAATGAGCAGTTCTTC
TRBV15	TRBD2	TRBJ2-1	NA	CATSRARAGGRGNEQFF	TGTGCCACCAGCAGGGCTAGGGCGGGAGGCCGTGGGAATGAGCAGTTCTTC
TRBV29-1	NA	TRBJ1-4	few	CSVVSRGAAGKLFF	TGCAGCGTTGTATCTCGGGGGGCAGCTGGGAAACTGTTTTTT
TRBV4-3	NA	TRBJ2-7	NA	CASSLGPGEEQYF	TGCGCCAGCAGCTTAGGGCCGGGGGAAGAGCAGTACTTC
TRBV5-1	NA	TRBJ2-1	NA	CASSYPKRQPGNEQFF	TGCGCCAGCAGCTACCCTAAGCGACAGCCGGGCAATGAGCAGTTCTTC
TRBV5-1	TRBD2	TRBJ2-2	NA	CASSLVVAGVFSGELFF	TGCGCCAGCAGCTTGGTAGTGGCGGGAGTGTTTTCCGGGGAGCTGTTTTTT
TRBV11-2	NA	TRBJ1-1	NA	CASSQCFDTNTEAFF	TGTGCCAGCAGCCAGTGCTTCGACACCAACACTGAAGCTTTCTTT
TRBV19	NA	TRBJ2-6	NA	CASSIGGPAGGSPPSGANVLTF	TGTGCCAGTAGTATAGGTGGGCCGGCAGGTGGGTCCCCACCCTCTGGGGCCAACGTCCTGACTTTC
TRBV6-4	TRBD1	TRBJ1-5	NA	CASSPGQGKGQPQHF	TGTGCCAGCAGCCCGGGACAGGGCAAGGGTCAGCCCCAGCATTTT
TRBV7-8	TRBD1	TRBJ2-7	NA	CASSLALRTGKTYEQYF	TGTGCCAGCAGCTTAGCTTTGAGGACAGGGAAAACCTACGAGCAGTACTTC
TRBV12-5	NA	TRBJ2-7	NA	CASGSPRLGNSYEQYF	TGTGCTAGTGGTTCCCCCCGACTAGGGAACTCCTACGAGCAGTACTTC
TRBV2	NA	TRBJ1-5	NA	CASRKEGFDSNQPQHF	TGTGCCAGCAGGAAAGAGGGATTCGATAGCAATCAGCCCCAGCATTTT
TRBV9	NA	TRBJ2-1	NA	CASSVAESTAAGSYNEQFF	TGTGCCAGCAGCGTAGCTGAGAGTACAGCGGCAGGCTCCTACAATGAGCAGTTCTTC
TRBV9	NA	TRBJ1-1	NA	CASRVPTRPRALNTEAFF	TGTGCCAGCAGAGTACCTACCCGGCCCAGGGCCTTAAACACTGAAGCTTTCTTT
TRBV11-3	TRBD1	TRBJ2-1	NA	CASSSSGTGDNEQFF	TGTGCCAGCAGCTCATCCGGGACAGGGGACAATGAGCAGTTCTTC
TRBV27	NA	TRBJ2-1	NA	CASSLSYRDHNNEQFF	TGTGCCAGCAGTTTATCGTACAGGGACCACAACAATGAGCAGTTCTTC
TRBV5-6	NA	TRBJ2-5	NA	CASSPISGQETQYF	TGTGCCAGCAGCCCCATCTCGGGGCAAGAGACCCAGTACTTC
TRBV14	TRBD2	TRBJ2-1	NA	CASSHPLAGDRDEQFF	TGTGCCAGCAGCCACCCGCTAGCGGGAGATAGGGATGAGCAGTTCTTC
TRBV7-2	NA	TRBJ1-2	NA	CASSPRLLNYGYTF	TGTGCCAGCAGCCCTCGACTGCTTAACTATGGCTACACCTTC
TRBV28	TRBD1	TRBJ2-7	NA	CASSSTFFFPDRAYEQYF	TGTGCCAGCAGTTCCACCTTTTTTTTCCCGGACAGGGCCTACGAGCAGTACTTC
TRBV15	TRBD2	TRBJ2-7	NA	CATSRTQRGSSYEQYF	TGTGCCACCAGCAGGACCCAGCGGGGAAGCTCCTACGAGCAGTACTTC
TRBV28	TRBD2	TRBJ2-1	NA	CASSSGTSGRGDEQFF	TGTGCCAGCAGTTCCGGGACTAGCGGGAGAGGGGATGAGCAGTTCTTC
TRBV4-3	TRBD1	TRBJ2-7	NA	CASSQEGHPGQSSYEQYF	TGCGCCAGCAGCCAAGAAGGTCATCCGGGACAGAGCTCCTACGAGCAGTACTTC
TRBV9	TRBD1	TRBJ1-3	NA	CASSGGTLGQGRNTIYF	TGTGCCAGCAGCGGAGGGACCCTAGGACAGGGTAGAAACACCATATATTTT